The 15 T cell receptor beta chains listed next were all sequenced from one sample in a study of T-cell memory formation after mild COVID-19. TCRdb re-called the 5' RACE reads through MiXCR, storing one row per CDR3 protein. The sample has around 190,000 distinct CDR3 sequences; under 20% are singletons. The specimen sequenced was PBMCs or a T cell subset sorted from them (not recorded which). Receptors were obtained from a man between 18 and 35 years old who had mild COVID-19 (a few samples of this study predate the infection). Cell type and time point are not known.

The chain is built from TRBV18 and TRBJ1-2; D is ambiguous. The CDR3 extends over 13 amino acids. The germline V gene encodes CDR1 KGHSH and CDR2 LQKENI. V lost 0 bases and J lost 4, with 6 bases in between. The CDR3 DNA is TGTGCCAGCTCACCACCAGCGGGCTATGGCTACACCTTC. It yields the protein CASSPPAGYGYTF. Filled out from reference TRBV18 and TRBJ1-2, the complete variable domain reads NAGVMQNPRHLVRRRGQEARLRCSPMKGHSHVYWYRQLPEEGLKFMVYLQKENIIDESGMPKERFSAEFPKEGPSILRIQQVVRGDSAAYFCASSPPAGYGYTFGSGTRLTVV.

The CDR3 sequence: CASSLSVFSPLHF. Here the CDR3 DNA reads TGCGCCAGCAGCTTGAGTGTGTTTTCACCCCTCCACTTT. The chain combines TRBV5-1 with TRBJ1-6; no clear D. The CDR3 extends over 13 amino acids. V was shortened by 1 base and J by 9 bases, with 8 bases between the two germline ends. Germline CDR1 SGHRS, CDR2 YFSETQ.

In this sample, this clonotype turned up a few times. The genes are TRBV20-1 and TRBJ2-5; 11 bases map to TRBD2. Germline V lookup: CDR1 DFQATT, CDR2 SNEGSKA (reference sequence). The CDR3 runs to 15 residues. With 1 base clipped from V and 4 bases from J, the junction kept 5 bases outside the gene matches. The CDR3 loop is CSARVLAGAGETQYF. As DNA, the CDR3 is TGCAGTGCTAGAGTACTAGCGGGAGCGGGAGAGACCCAGTACTTC.

This clonotype occurred a few times. This rearrangement joins TRBV20-1 to TRBJ2-1, with D maybe TRBD1 (6 bases). Trimming took 3 bases from V and 3 from J, leaving 12 bases between them. The V gene's germline CDR1 is DFQATT and CDR2 SNEGSKA (reference sequence). The CDR3 spans 14 residues. The DNA for the CDR3 is TGCAGTGCTAGTGGCAGGGGATTCTACAATGAGCAGTTCTTC. Its protein product is CSASGRGFYNEQFF.

The gene calls are TRBV7-7 and TRBJ1-1; D is ambiguous. Trimming took off 4 bases at V and 4 bases at J, with 10 bases between the two ends. Per the germline V gene, CDR1 is SSHAT and CDR2 is FNYEAQ (reference sequence). This CDR3 is 13 amino acids long. In DNA, the CDR3 is TGTGCCAGCAGCTCACCCGGTAGCACTGAAGCTTTCTTT. Translated, it gives CASSSPGSTEAFF.

V gene TRBV4-3 combines with J gene TRBJ2-7; 8 nucleotides line up with TRBD1. The CDR3 sequence is 12 residues long. Trimming removed 0 bases from V and 10 bases from J; junction bases left unmatched: 2. Germline V lookup: CDR1 LGHNA, CDR2 YSLEER. DNA for the CDR3: TGCGCCAGCAGCCAAGACAGGGGGCAACAGTACTTC. Its protein product is CASSQDRGQQYF.

This clonotype has more than one count but fewer than ten. The chain employs TRBV25-1 and TRBJ2-7, with D possibly TRBD2 on 5 matching bases. The length of the CDR3 is 12 residues. V was cut by 2 bases and J by 4 bases, with 6 bases left in between. Germline loops: CDR1 MGHDK, CDR2 SYGVNS. The CDR3 coding sequence is TGTGCCAGCAGTGAAAGAGGGTACGAGCAGTACTTC. Encoded protein: CASSERGYEQYF.

This clonotype was detected a few times. J is TRBJ2-2 and V is TRBV5-1, with TRBD2 matching over 12 bases. There are 18 residues in the CDR3. Germline V gene sequence: CDR1 SGHRS, CDR2 YFSETQ. V shed 4 bases, J shed 4 bases, and the junction held 11 bases outside the gene matches. CDR3 in amino acids: CASSHQLAGGPRTGELFF. The CDR3 DNA reads as TGCGCCAGCAGCCACCAACTAGCGGGGGGCCCCCGCACCGGGGAGCTGTTTTTT.

The chain links TRBV11-2 to TRBJ1-3; D gene ambiguous. The CDR3 extends over 17 amino acids. V lost 3 bases and J lost 3, with 18 bases in between. Germline-derived CDR1 and CDR2 are SGHAT and FQNNGV. For the CDR3, the DNA is TGTGCCAGCAGCTTGGACCCGAAAGGGCCGTATGGAAACACCATATATTTT. It encodes CASSLDPKGPYGNTIYF.

Only a few counts were recorded for this clonotype. This sequence joins TRBV7-2 and TRBJ1-1; unclear D gene. Trimming removed 2 bases from V and 5 bases from J, with 12 bases in between. CDR1 is SGHTA and CDR2 is FQGNSA in the germline V gene. The CDR3 is 14 amino acids. DNA for the CDR3: TGTGCCAGCAGCTTACTAGAATTTGAAACTGAAGCTTTCTTT. It codes for CASSLLEFETEAFF.

This clonotype was observed many times. The chain combines TRBV7-3 with TRBJ2-7, with a weak D call TRBD1 (5 bases). Deletions cut 2 bases from V and 3 bases from J, with 11 bases between. Germline CDR1 is SGHTA and CDR2 is FQGTGA. The CDR3 runs 14 residues. CDR3 residues: CASSLHPGRYEQYV. DNA for the CDR3: TGTGCCAGCAGCTTACACCCAGGGCGCTACGAGCAGTACGTC.

V and J are TRBV20-1 and TRBJ1-3; D is unresolved. The V and J ends lost 3 bases and 2 bases respectively, with 14 bases between them. Germline CDR1 and CDR2: DFQATT and SNEGSKA (reference sequence). The CDR3 covers 15 residues. This CDR3 is CSASPSAAAGNTIYF. The CDR3 nucleotides read TGCAGTGCTAGTCCCTCGGCAGCTGCTGGAAACACCATATATTTT.

The chain has TRBV7-9 and TRBJ2-1, with TRBD2 identical over 8 bases. The V gene end was trimmed by 5 bases and the J gene end by 5 bases; junction bases not matched to a gene: 2. From germline, CDR1 is SEHNR and CDR2 FQNEAQ (reference sequence). The CDR3 runs 13 residues. This CDR3 reads CASSPGGDNEQFF. CDR3 sequence (DNA): TGTGCCAGCAGCCCGGGGGGGGACAATGAGCAGTTCTTC.

The genes are TRBV12-3 or TRBV12-4 and TRBJ2-1; 9 nucleotides match TRBD1. The CDR3 is 14 residues long. V was pared by 6 bases and J by 9 bases, with 9 bases of the junction left unmatched. The CDR3 coding sequence is TGTGCCAGCAGGGAACAGGGGGCAAAGGGTGAGCAGTTCTTC. Its translation: CASREQGAKGEQFF.

CDR3 coding DNA: TGCAGTGCCGTTCAGGGAGCGGCGAACACTGAAGCTTTCTTT. This encodes CSAVQGAANTEAFF. The chain has TRBV20-1 and TRBJ1-1, with a weak D call TRBD1 (5 bases). Trimming took off 6 bases at V and 1 base at J, with 15 bases between the two ends. CDR3 length: 14 residues. Looked up from germline, CDR1 is DFQATT and CDR2 is SNEGSKA (reference sequence).